The entry below gives a single T cell receptor (beta chain) sequence along with its context. Recruitment covered some 25 US areas and drew participants whose ages spanned roughly 18 to 90 years. Cohorts were based on clinical histories the participants reported. Recovery among Cohort 3 donors was established by two negative PCRs, clearance, or symptom resolution. Profiled with immunoSEQ multiplex PCR; TCRdb holds only in-frame clones, not every one. The data hold hundreds of thousands of clones, with roughly 87% observed a single time. The sample comes from a study of blood T cell repertoires in COVID-19. Study context: The samples span acute and convalescent COVID-19 from the United States, Italy and Spain.

The CDR3 is 15 residues long. V was trimmed by 1 base and J by 4 bases, leaving 13 bases between them. Per germline, CDR1 LGHDT and CDR2 YNNKEL (reference sequence). The clonotype comes from a woman in her thirties who had recovered from COVID-19. The chain joins TRBV3-1 (or the pseudogene TRBV3-2) to TRBJ2-5; TRBD2 might be the D (5 bases). What was sequenced was PBMCs or T cells enriched from blood (not recorded which). The CDR3 nucleotides read TGTGCCAGCAGCCAAGTGCGCGGGCCGGTAGAGACCCAGTACTTC. The encoded protein is CASSQVRGPVETQYF.